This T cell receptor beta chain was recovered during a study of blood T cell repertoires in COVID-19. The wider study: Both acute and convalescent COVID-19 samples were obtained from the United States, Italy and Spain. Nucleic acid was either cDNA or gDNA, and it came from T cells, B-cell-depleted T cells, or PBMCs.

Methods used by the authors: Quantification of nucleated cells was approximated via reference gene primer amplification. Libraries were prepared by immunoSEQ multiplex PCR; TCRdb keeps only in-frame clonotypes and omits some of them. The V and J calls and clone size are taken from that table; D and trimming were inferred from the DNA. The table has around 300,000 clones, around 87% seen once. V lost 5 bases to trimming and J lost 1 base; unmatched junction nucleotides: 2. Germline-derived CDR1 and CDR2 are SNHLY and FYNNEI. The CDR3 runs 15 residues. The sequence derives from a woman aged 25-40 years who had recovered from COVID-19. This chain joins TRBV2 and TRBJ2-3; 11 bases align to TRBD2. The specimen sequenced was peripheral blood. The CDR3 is CASSWTSGRTDTQYF. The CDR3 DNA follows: TGTGCCAGCAGTTGGACTAGCGGGCGCACAGATACGCAGTATTTT.